Presented here are 13 T cell receptor beta chains from one specimen sequenced in a study of blood T cell repertoires in COVID-19. Generated by immunoSEQ multiplex PCR, the TCRdb table keeps only in-frame clones and is missing some. The repertoire holds 300,000 to 450,000 clones, with roughly 91% as singletons. Material: PBMCs or T cells enriched from blood (not recorded which). Every receptor here comes from a woman between 18 and 29 years old who had recovered from COVID-19.

The chain carries TRBV30 and TRBJ1-2; the D gene is possibly TRBD1 (6 bases). The CDR3 loop spans 16 amino acids. Per germline, CDR1 GTSNPN and CDR2 SVGIG (reference sequence). Trimming removed 3 bases at V and 3 bases at J, with 20 bases between. CDR3 protein: CAWRTPGQGKDYGYTF. The DNA for the CDR3 is TGTGCCTGGAGGACCCCAGGGCAGGGGAAGGACTATGGCTACACCTTC.

This rearrangement joins TRBV20-1 to TRBJ2-2; D gene unclear. V was clipped by 3 bases and J by 3 bases, with 8 bases between them. The germline CDR1 and CDR2 sequences are DFQATT and SNEGSKA (reference sequence). The CDR3 contains 13 residues. The CDR3 DNA reads TGCAGTGCTAGTTCCCCGGACACCGGGGAGCTGTTTTTT. It specifies CSASSPDTGELFF.

This sequence joins TRBV18 and TRBJ1-1; weak D call: TRBD1 (6 bases). The CDR3 length is 15 residues. Trimming pared 5 bases from V and 3 bases from J, leaving 16 bases between. Germline CDR1 and CDR2: KGHSH and LQKENI. CDR3 coding DNA: TGTGCCAGCTCATTAACAGGGCCGGTGGACACTGAAGCTTTCTTT. Translating it yields CASSLTGPVDTEAFF.

A word on this clone: Other DNA sequences in this sample translate to the same CDR3. This rearrangement joins TRBV30 to TRBJ1-4, with 9 nucleotides matching TRBD1. The V gene end was trimmed by 2 bases and the J gene end by 5 bases; junction bases not matched to a gene: 6. Germline values: CDR1 GTSNPN, CDR2 SVGIG (reference sequence). There are 15 residues in the CDR3. CDR3 nucleotide sequence: TGTGCCTGGAGTAAAGGGGACAGGGACAATGAAAAACTGTTTTTT. Its translation is CAWSKGDRDNEKLFF.

The chain joins TRBV19 to TRBJ1-2, with 8 bases lining up with TRBD1. The V gene's germline CDR1 is LNHDA and CDR2 SQIVND (reference sequence). The CDR3 runs 13 residues. The V and J ends lost 2 bases and 6 bases, in that order; junction bases with no gene match: 2. CDR3 coding DNA: TGTGCCAGTAGTATATCAGGGGGCGATGGCTACACCTTC. It is translated as CASSISGGDGYTF.

In nucleotides, the CDR3 is TGTGCCAGCAGCCAAGAGTCCAGTAGAGGTGGGGAGCTGTTTTTT. Protein: CASSQESSRGGELFF. The V and J genes are TRBV3-1 (or the pseudogene TRBV3-2) and TRBJ2-2, with D uncertain. This CDR3 is 15 amino acids long. The germline V gene encodes CDR1 LGHDT and CDR2 YNNKEL (reference sequence). V was trimmed by 0 bases and J by 8 bases, leaving 13 bases between them.

This clone was picked up a small number of times. Other DNA sequences of this sample code for an identical CDR3. The V gene is TRBV4-1, the J gene TRBJ2-3, with D maybe TRBD1 (5 bases). Germline V gene data show CDR1 as MGHRA and CDR2 as YSYEKL. The CDR3 loop spans 13 amino acids. The ends were cut back, 3 bases at V and 6 bases at J, with 10 bases in the middle. The CDR3 region is CASSHPRGDTQYF. The DNA for the CDR3 is TGCGCCAGCAGCCACCCTAGGGGTGATACGCAGTATTTT.

As DNA, the CDR3 is TGTGCCAGCAGTTACCAGGGGGATACTGAAGCTTTCTTT. Its translation: CASSYQGDTEAFF. V usage is TRBV6-5 and J usage is TRBJ1-1; TRBD1 aligns across 7 bases. CDR3 length equals 13 residues. The V and J ends lost 2 bases and 5 bases, in that order; junction bases with no gene match: 2. Germline CDR1 MNHEY, CDR2 SVGAGI.

J is TRBJ2-3 and V is TRBV7-6; possibly TRBD2 for D (5 bases). The germline V and J ends were trimmed by 4 bases and 8 bases, with 7 bases remaining between them. Germline CDR1 is SGHVS and CDR2 is FNYEAQ. CDR3 size: 11 residues. The CDR3 reads CASSSEGTQYF. The CDR3 DNA sequence: TGTGCCAGCAGCTCCGAGGGTACGCAGTATTTT. Based on the CDR3 plus reference TRBV7-6 and TRBJ2-3, the full variable domain is GAGVSQSPRYKVTKRGQDVALRCDPISGHVSLYWYRQALGQGPEFLTYFNYEAQQDKSGLPNDRFSAERPEGSISTLTIQRTEQRDSAMYRCASSSEGTQYFGPGTRLTVL.

The CDR3 DNA reads as TGCGCCAGCAGCTTGGGACGGAGCAACTATGGCTACACCTTC. It yields the protein CASSLGRSNYGYTF. The chain joins TRBV5-1 to TRBJ1-2; unclear D gene. The CDR3 sequence is 14 residues long. V gave up 0 bases and J gave up 2 bases, with 8 bases separating them. Germline V gene sequence: CDR1 SGHRS, CDR2 YFSETQ.

The chain is built from TRBV10-3 and TRBJ1-3, with no clear D. The ends were cut back, 2 bases at V and 3 bases at J, with 14 bases in the middle. Germline CDR1 reads ENHRY; CDR2 reads SYGVKD. The CDR3 contains 16 residues. This CDR3 is CAISEGDSEGGNTIYF. The CDR3 bases are TGTGCCATCAGTGAGGGCGATTCAGAGGGTGGAAACACCATATATTTT.

This clone was observed a few times. This chain's CDR3 is CASSPGTGFNYGYTF. Here the CDR3 DNA reads TGTGCCAGCAGCCCCGGGACAGGGTTTAACTATGGCTACACCTTC. This sequence joins TRBV11-2 and TRBJ1-2; 9 bases agree with TRBD1. The germline V gene has CDR1 SGHAT and CDR2 FQNNGV. The CDR3 is 15 residues long. V was clipped by 5 bases and J by 1 base; unmatched bases: 5.

This sequence joins TRBV27 and TRBJ1-3, with a weak D call TRBD1 (5 bases). The V gene's germline CDR1 is MNHEY and CDR2 SMNVEV (reference sequence). V was trimmed by 5 bases and J by 2 bases, leaving 13 bases between them. The CDR3 spans 15 residues. CDR3 sequence reads: CASSPRQNPGNTIYF. The CDR3 region has the DNA TGTGCCAGCAGTCCCCGACAGAATCCTGGAAACACCATATATTTT.